Here is one TCR beta chain with its context. Its antigen is not known. In each sequencing run, over 170 million TCR-beta sequences were generated from 15-18 subjects. From the 5' RACE reads, TCRdb called clonotypes with MiXCR, one entry per CDR3 protein. The sample has fewer than 110,000 distinct CDR3 sequences, approximately 11% seen once. The time point: longitudinal time-point 3. Germline V gene sequence: CDR1 SGHRS, CDR2 YFSETQ. The V end lost 3 bases, the J end lost 1 base, and 9 bases lay between the germline ends. The CDR3 is 14 residues long. This specimen comes from a study of neurological immune-mediated disorders. Study findings and constraints: Patients with HTLV-1-associated myelopathy showed the most TCR clonal expansion. Those with multiple sclerosis showed the least, falling below healthy controls.

This receptor was identified in a female donor with HTLV-1-associated myelopathy (HAM/TSP). The specimen was PBMCs. V gene TRBV5-1 combines with J gene TRBJ2-3; D not certain. In DNA form, the CDR3 reads TGCGCCAGCAGCTCTGCATGGGGCACAGATACGCAGTATTTT. The encoded protein is CASSSAWGTDTQYF.